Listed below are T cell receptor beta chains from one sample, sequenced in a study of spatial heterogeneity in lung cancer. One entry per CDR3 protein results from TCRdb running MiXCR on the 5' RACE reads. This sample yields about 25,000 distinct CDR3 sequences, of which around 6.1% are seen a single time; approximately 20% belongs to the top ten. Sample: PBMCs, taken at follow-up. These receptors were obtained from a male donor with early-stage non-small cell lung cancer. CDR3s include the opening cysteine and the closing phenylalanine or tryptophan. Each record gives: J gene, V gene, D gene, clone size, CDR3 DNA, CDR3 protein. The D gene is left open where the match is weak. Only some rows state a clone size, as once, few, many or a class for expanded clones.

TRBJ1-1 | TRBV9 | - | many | TGTGCCAGCAGCGAAAGGTTGGCCACTGAAGCTTTCTTT | CASSERLATEAFF
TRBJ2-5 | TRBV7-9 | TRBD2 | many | TGTGCCAGCAGCTTACCCCGGGCAGTTAGCGGGAAACTCCAAGAGACCCAGTACTTC | CASSLPRAVSGKLQETQYF
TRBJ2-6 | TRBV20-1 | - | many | TGCAGTGCCACGCTGGGGCGGAGCTCTGGGGCCAACGTCCTGACTTTC | CSATLGRSSGANVLTF
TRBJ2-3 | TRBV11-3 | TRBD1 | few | TGTGCCAGCAATAGGGACAGAAGGAGTACGCAGTATTTT | CASNRDRRSTQYF
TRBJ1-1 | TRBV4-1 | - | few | TGCGCCAGCAGCCACCACCCCGAGGGGAACACTGAAGCTTTCTTT | CASSHHPEGNTEAFF
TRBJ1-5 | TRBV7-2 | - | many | TGTGCCAGCAGCTTATCAGGGGGCAATCAGCCCCAGCATTTT | CASSLSGGNQPQHF
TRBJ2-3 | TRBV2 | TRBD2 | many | TGTGCCAGCAGGGGGACTAGCGGGAGCGATACGCAGTATTTT | CASRGTSGSDTQYF
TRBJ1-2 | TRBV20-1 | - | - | TGCAGTGCTAGGGCAGTAAACTATGGCTACACCTTC | CSARAVNYGYTF
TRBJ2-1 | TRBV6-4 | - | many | TGTGCCAGCAGTGACTCAGGTCTCTACAATGAGCAGTTCTTC | CASSDSGLYNEQFF
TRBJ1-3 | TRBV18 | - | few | TGTGCCAGCTCCTGGGGGGCAACTGGAAACACCATATATTTT | CASSWGATGNTIYF
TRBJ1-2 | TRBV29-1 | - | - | TGCAGCGTTGAGTACTCGACAGGCGCGAATGGCTACACCTTC | CSVEYSTGANGYTF
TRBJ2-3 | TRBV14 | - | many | TGTGCCAGCAGCCCTGGGACCCAGCAGTATTTT | CASSPGTQQYF